The 23 T cell receptor beta chains in this list originate from one sample, sequenced in a study of T cell clonality in common variable immunodeficiency. Clones were read by immunoSEQ multiplex PCR, and TCRdb kept only the in-frame ones, dropping some. This sample has approximately 30,000 clones, each found more than once. No cognate antigen is known for these TCRs. General study points: Reportedly, TCR beta sequences from common variable immunodeficiency showed fewer deletions and N-nucleotide insertions.

Input material: peripheral blood mononuclear cells. These receptors originate from a human donor with common variable immunodeficiency.

For this clone: The sequence runs out 3 residues before the end of the CDR3; the remainder is reconstructed from the germline J gene. This chain links TRBV6-2 or TRBV6-3 with TRBJ2-2, with a weak D call TRBD1 (5 bases). This CDR3 has 14 residues. Germline V lookup: CDR1 MNHEY, CDR2 SVGEGT. V lost 6 bases and J lost 7, with 15 bases in between. The CDR3 region is CASSLLRDIGELFF. Incomplete CDR3 DNA: TGTGCCAGCAGCCTACTCAGGGATATCGGGGAG.

Remarks on this clone: The read halts 3 residues ahead of the CDR3 end, with the missing end drawn from the germline J gene. The chain is built from TRBV5-1 and TRBJ2-3; D gene unclear. Trimming left V 0 bases short and J 0 bases short, with 11 bases between. CDR1 and CDR2 (germline): SGHRS, YFSETQ. This CDR3 is 16 amino acids long. CDR3 DNA (partial): TGCGCCAGCAGCTTGGAGGCAATGACTAGCACAGATACG. Translation: CASSLEAMTSTDT. The CDR3 in its entirety is CASSLEAMTSTDTQYF. Looking up the rest from reference TRBV5-1 and TRBJ2-3 gives the full variable domain: KAGVTQTPRYLIKTRGQQVTLSCSPISGHRSVSWYQQTPGQGLQFLFEYFSETQRNKGNFPGRFSGRQFSNSRSEMNVSTLELGDSALYLCASSLEAMTSTDTQYFGPGTRLTVL.

As regards this clone: Read coverage stops 3 residues before the CDR3 terminus; the germline J gene supplies the remainder. V usage is TRBV19 and J usage is TRBJ1-2, with 9 bases lining up with TRBD1. Germline lookup yields CDR1 LNHDA and CDR2 SQIVND (reference sequence). V dropped 11 bases and J dropped 4; count of bases not matched to a gene: 20. CDR3 length: 17 residues. The sequenced CDR3 bases are TGTGCCTGGGGCCAAACATACAAAACAGGGGGCACCTATGGC. Protein product: CAWGQTYKTGGTYG. From start to end, the CDR3 is CAWGQTYKTGGTYGYTF.

The sample holds many counts of this clone. The sequenced part of the CDR3 DNA is TGTGCCAGCAGCCCCGGACAGGGGTATGGTTTTCGAGACAATGAG. Protein: CASSPGQGYGFRDNE. The whole CDR3 sequence reads CASSPGQGYGFRDNEQFF. The chain recombines TRBV4-2 with TRBJ2-1, with 9 bases that match TRBD1. The read ends 3 residues early relative to the CDR3; the germline J gene fills the gap. V shed 4 bases and J 5 bases; nucleotides not matched to a gene: 15. Germline loops: CDR1 LGHNA, CDR2 YNFKEQ. This CDR3 has 18 amino acids.

On this clone itself: The read gets to within 3 residues of the CDR3 end, and the germline J gene fills in the rest. The J gene is TRBJ1-3, the V gene TRBV30; the D gene is possibly TRBD1 (5 bases). The V end lost 7 bases, the J end lost 4 bases, and 17 bases lay between the germline ends. Germline V gene data show CDR1 as GTSNPN and CDR2 as SVGIG (reference sequence). CDR3 length: 14 residues. CDR3 region: CASDRRGTGNTIYF. Partial CDR3 DNA: TGTGCCTCCGACCGTAGGGGAACAGGAAACACC.

This clone turned up a few times. Sequencing ends 3 residues short of the CDR3 end; the germline J gene provides the rest. V usage is TRBV7-2 and J usage is TRBJ2-5; 8 bases agree with TRBD2. Trimming cost V 6 bases and J 5 bases; bases outside gene matches: 8. The CDR3 has 14 amino acids. Germline V gene data show CDR1 as SGHTA and CDR2 as FQGNSA. The CDR3 DNA, read in part, is TGTGCCAGCAGTTGGGCGGGAGGTTTGGAGACC. Translated, it gives CASSWAGGLET. In full, the CDR3 is CASSWAGGLETQYF.

This clone came up many times. The DNA ends 3 residues before the CDR3 does, and the rest of the CDR3 is filled in from the germline J gene. The chain recombines TRBV5-1 with TRBJ2-3, with 8 bases fitting TRBD2. The CDR3 spans 15 residues. CDR1 and CDR2 from the germline V gene are SGHRS and YFSETQ. V trimming: 6 bases; J trimming: 2 bases; junction bases outside the gene matches: 8. The part of the CDR3 DNA that was read is TGCGCCAGCACCGACGGACTAGCCGTCACAGATACG. This codes for CASTDGLAVTDT. The full CDR3 protein is CASTDGLAVTDTQYF.

This clone was seen only a few times. Read data end 3 residues before the CDR3 end; the end is taken from the germline J gene. This chain joins TRBV7-3 and TRBJ1-4; no reliable D call. Trimming removed 4 bases from V and 0 bases from J, with 9 bases in between. The CDR3 sequence is 15 residues long. The V gene's germline CDR1 is SGHTA and CDR2 FQGTGA. CDR3 sequence: CASSWAGSTNEKLFF. The sequenced CDR3 bases are TGTGCCAGCAGCTGGGCGGGCTCAACTAATGAAAAA.

This clone has just a few counts. The CDR3 is cut off 3 residues early in the read; its end comes from the germline J gene. The V call is TRBV7-3, the J call TRBJ2-5, with TRBD2 identical over 11 bases. The CDR3 totals 15 residues. Germline CDR1 reads SGHTA; CDR2 reads FQGTGA. V dropped 5 bases and J dropped 0; count of bases not matched to a gene: 2. CDR3 region: CASSNSGRDQETQYF. Partial CDR3 DNA: TGTGCCAGCAGCAATAGCGGGAGGGACCAAGAGACC. The full variable domain, completed using reference TRBV7-3 and TRBJ2-5, is GAGVSQTPSNKVTEKGKYVELRCDPISGHTALYWYRQSLGQGPEFLIYFQGTGAADDSGLPNDRFFAVRPEGSVSTLKIQRTERGDSAVYLCASSNSGRDQETQYFGPGTRLLVL.

In this sample, this clone turned up many times. The CDR3 is cut off 3 residues early in the read; its end comes from the germline J gene. The V call is TRBV20-1, the J call TRBJ2-3; 8 bases map to TRBD2. Germline V gene lookup returns CDR1 DFQATT and CDR2 SNEGSKA (reference sequence). The CDR3 is made up of 15 amino acids. Trimming took 5 bases from V and 2 from J; bases not matched to a gene: 9. This CDR3 is CSADPHSGDTDTQYF. Incomplete CDR3 DNA: TGCAGTGCTGACCCTCATAGCGGGGACACAGATACG.

The sample holds a few counts of this clone. The read finishes 3 residues shy of the CDR3 end, and the germline J gene is used to complete it. This rearrangement joins TRBV7-9 to TRBJ1-6, with D tentatively TRBD1 (6 bases). Trimming removed 2 bases from V and 8 bases from J, with 10 bases in between. The CDR3 sequence is 14 residues long. CDR1 and CDR2 from the germline V gene are SEHNR and FQNEAQ (reference sequence). The CDR3 bases that were read are TGTGCCAGCAGCTTAAAGGGGGTAGATTCACCC. Translated, it gives CASSLKGVDSP. The entire CDR3 is CASSLKGVDSPLHF.

This clone is labeled as medium-sized. The CDR3 end falls 3 residues outside the read, so it is completed with the germline J gene. The chain combines TRBV11-3 with TRBJ1-2; D call uncertain. Trimming stripped 5 bases from V and 1 base from J, with 5 bases between. The CDR3 sequence is 12 residues long. Germline V gives CDR1 SGHNT, CDR2 YENEEA. The DNA read from the CDR3 is TGTGCCAGCAGCGCGGGTAACTATGGC. Protein sequence: CASSAGNYG. The complete CDR3 protein is CASSAGNYGYTF.

A word on this clone: The missing CDR3 end, 3 residues past where the read stops, is filled in from the germline J gene. The genes are TRBV5-1 and TRBJ2-2, with D perhaps TRBD1 (5 bases). Germline V gene lookup returns CDR1 SGHRS and CDR2 YFSETQ. With 0 bases removed from V and 4 bases from J, the gap between germline ends came to 19 bases. This CDR3 has 18 amino acids. The CDR3 is CASSLVVQGSLSTGELFF. CDR3 DNA (partial): TGCGCCAGCAGCTTGGTAGTTCAGGGAAGTTTGAGCACCGGGGAG.

Many counts were recorded for this clone. The observed sequence ends 3 residues before the CDR3 terminus, with the missing tail filled in from the germline J gene. The rearrangement uses TRBV18 and TRBJ1-1; no definite D call. CDR1 KGHSH and CDR2 LQKENI come from the germline V gene. The CDR3 is 17 amino acids. V was clipped by 6 bases and J by 0 bases, with 20 bases between them. CDR3 bases read: TGTGCCAGCTCCCAAGGTCGTTCGGCAGGAATGAACACTGAA. It encodes CASSQGRSAGMNTE. The CDR3, in full, reads CASSQGRSAGMNTEAFF.

This clone was seen at least ten times. The sequenced fragment ends 3 residues before the CDR3 boundary, so the rest is inferred from the germline J gene. This chain links TRBV11-2 with TRBJ1-2; 7 nucleotides line up with TRBD1. The CDR3 extends over 13 amino acids. Germline V gene sequence: CDR1 SGHAT, CDR2 FQNNGV. Unmatched junction bases numbered 4, after V lost 5 bases and J lost 4 bases. The chain's CDR3 is CASSPQGSYGYTF. The CDR3 bases that were read are TGTGCCAGCAGCCCACAGGGGTCCTATGGC.

Of note for this clone: Coverage ceases 3 residues before the CDR3 finishes, and the germline J gene fills in the end. The chain uses TRBV6-2 or TRBV6-3 and TRBJ2-7; TRBD2 matches 8 bases. CDR1 MNHEY and CDR2 SVGEGT come from the germline V gene. The CDR3 is 17 residues long. J gave up 0 bases and V 0 bases, and 7 bases lay outside the gene matches. CDR3 DNA, as far as it was read: TGTGCCAGCAGTTACTCACTAACTAGCGGAAGCTCCTACGAG. Its protein is CASSYSLTSGSSYE. The full-length CDR3 reads as CASSYSLTSGSSYEQYF.

This clone was observed at least ten times. The read terminates 3 residues ahead of where the CDR3 ends, so the germline J gene completes it. The V gene is TRBV12-5, the J gene TRBJ1-4; D remains ambiguous. The V gene's germline CDR1 is LGHNT and CDR2 FRNRAP. The V and J ends lost 0 bases and 8 bases respectively, with 16 bases between them. The CDR3 runs 16 residues. The CDR3 sequence: CASGLVLRLPREKLFF. CDR3 DNA, as far as it was read: TGTGCTAGTGGTTTGGTACTTCGTCTACCTAGGGAAAAA.

This clone was seen ten or more times. CDR3 bases read: TGCAGTGCTGATCAGGGGGTATCCGGAAACACC. This translates into CSADQGVSGNT. In full, the CDR3 is CSADQGVSGNTIYF. V usage is TRBV20-1 and J usage is TRBJ1-3; TRBD1 aligns across 7 bases. The CDR3 is cut off 3 residues early in the read; its end comes from the germline J gene. V trimming: 5 bases; J trimming: 4 bases; junction bases outside the gene matches: 8. Germline V CDR1 and CDR2: DFQATT, SNEGSKA (reference sequence). This CDR3 spans 14 amino acids.

This clone appeared a few times. Read data end 3 residues before the CDR3 end; the end is taken from the germline J gene. V is TRBV7-3 and J is TRBJ2-3; D is unclear. This CDR3 has 15 residues. V dropped 1 base and J dropped 0 bases, with 8 bases sitting between them. Germline CDR1 is SGHTA and CDR2 is FQGTGA. CDR3 loop: CASSLMAGSTDTQYF. The DNA read from the CDR3 is TGTGCCAGCAGCTTAATGGCAGGTAGCACAGATACG.

The sample holds a few counts of this clone. The read terminates 3 residues ahead of where the CDR3 ends, so the germline J gene completes it. This chain links TRBV7-2 with TRBJ1-2, with D possibly being TRBD1 (5 bases). This CDR3 spans 11 amino acids. Germline assignment: CDR1 SGHTA and CDR2 FQGNSA. CDR3 bases read: TGTGCCAGCAGCCCGGGACTAGTT. Its translation is CASSPGLV. The whole CDR3 protein reads CASSPGLVYTF.

With respect to this clone: The read ends 3 residues early relative to the CDR3; the germline J gene fills the gap. The chain employs TRBV7-9 and TRBJ2-1; 7 nucleotides match TRBD2. In germline, CDR1 is SEHNR, CDR2 FQNEAQ (reference sequence). Trimming removed 1 base from V and 9 bases from J; junction bases left unmatched: 6. This CDR3 is built from 14 residues. CDR3 DNA (partial): TGTGCCAGCAGCTTAGGGGGAGCGGGATTTGAG. It specifies CASSLGGAGFE. The full-length CDR3 reads as CASSLGGAGFEQFF.

About this clone itself: The sequence runs out 3 residues before the end of the CDR3; the remainder is reconstructed from the germline J gene. This rearrangement joins TRBV11-3 to TRBJ2-5, with 8 bases lining up with TRBD1. Germline lookup yields CDR1 SGHNT and CDR2 YENEEA. Trimming at V came to 5 bases and at J to 5 bases, leaving 10 bases not matched to a gene. The CDR3 contains 15 residues. CDR3 residues: CASSAGQGAKETQYF. The sequenced part of the CDR3 DNA is TGTGCCAGCAGCGCCGGACAGGGCGCTAAGGAGACC.

Sample share makes this clone medium-sized. With the read ending 3 residues before the CDR3 end, the germline J gene is used to fill in that end. The chain carries TRBV20-1 and TRBJ1-1; perhaps TRBD1 as D (5 bases). The CDR3 runs to 13 residues. V was trimmed by 6 bases and J by 5 bases, leaving 16 bases between them. Looked up from germline, CDR1 is DFQATT and CDR2 is SNEGSKA (reference sequence). CDR3 loop: CSAPRGGMTEAFF. The sequenced CDR3 bases are TGCAGTGCCCCACGGGGGGGAATGACTGAA.